The 3 T cell receptor beta chains in this list originate from one sample, sequenced in a study of vaccination effects on CD4 cells after COVID-19 (dated by TCRdb to between 2020 and 2023). Preparation of the library involved the immunoSEQ multiplex PCR assay. Sourced from immuneACCESS, this table was stored by TCRdb with only in-frame sequences that have V and J called. A share of the clones is absent; for the studies checked, an unresolved V gene accounts for under half, and the remainder has no known explanation. The sample data list roughly 71,000 clones, and around 80% of these were observed just once. The ten largest clones add up to 1.2% of the sample. In the ViraFEST assay, PBMC were stimulated with viral peptide pools, and TCR sequencing was then used to find antigen-specific CD4+ T cell clonotypes based on their expansion. After around 10 days of culture, CD4+ T cells were isolated with the EasySep CD4+ T cell isolation kit. Each participant received two doses of an mRNA SARS-CoV-2 vaccine, either BNT162b2 or mRNA-1273.

These receptors have no identified antigens. Material: CD4+ T cells from PBMCs cultured with HCoV-229E spike peptides, obtained after COVID-19 vaccination. Reading the label with the study, this specimen's cell subset or site is: HCoV-229E spike overlapping peptide pool stimulation. Receptor source: a human donor who received a COVID-19 vaccine.

This chain links TRBV7-2 with TRBJ2-5; no reliable D call. With 5 bases removed from V and 1 base from J, the gap between germline ends came to 8 bases. Germline V gives CDR1 SGHTA, CDR2 FQGNSA. The CDR3 has 13 residues. The CDR3 is CASSRNFQETQYF. DNA for the CDR3: TGTGCCAGCAGCCGAAACTTCCAAGAGACCCAGTACTTC.

This chain joins TRBV9 and TRBJ1-6; 7 bases are shared with TRBD1. V lost 3 bases and J lost 10; bases outside the gene matches: 7. There are 14 residues in the CDR3. Per germline, CDR1 SGDLS and CDR2 YYNGEE. The CDR3, as DNA: TGTGCCAGCAGCGGACAGGGAAGTGGCTCACCCCTCCACTTT. Its protein product is CASSGQGSGSPLHF.

V usage is TRBV19 and J usage is TRBJ1-2; 9 bases are shared with TRBD1. The V gene's germline CDR1 is LNHDA and CDR2 SQIVND (reference sequence). V dropped 7 bases and J dropped 8; count of bases not matched to a gene: 17. This CDR3 contains 16 residues. The CDR3 loop is CASTTSPGQGLVGYTF. CDR3 bases: TGTGCCAGTACTACTTCACCGGGACAGGGATTGGTAGGCTACACCTTC.